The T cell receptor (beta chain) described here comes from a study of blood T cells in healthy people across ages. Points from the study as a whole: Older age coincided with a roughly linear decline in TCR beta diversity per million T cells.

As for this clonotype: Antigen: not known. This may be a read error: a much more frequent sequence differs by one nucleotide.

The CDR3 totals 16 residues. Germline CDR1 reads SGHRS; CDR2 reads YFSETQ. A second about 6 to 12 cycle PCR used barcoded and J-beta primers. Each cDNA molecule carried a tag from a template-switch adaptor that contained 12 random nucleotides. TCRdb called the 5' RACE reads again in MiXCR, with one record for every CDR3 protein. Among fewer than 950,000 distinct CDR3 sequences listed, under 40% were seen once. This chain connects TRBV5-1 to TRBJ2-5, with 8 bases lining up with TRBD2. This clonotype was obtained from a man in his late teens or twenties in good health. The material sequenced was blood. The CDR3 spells CTSSIGTGTSQETQYF. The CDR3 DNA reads TGCACCAGCAGCATAGGTACCGGGACTAGCCAAGAGACCCAGTACTTC.